The sequence of this T cell receptor (beta chain) was determined in a study of blood T cells in healthy people across ages. Across the study: About one barcoded beta molecule per two T cells came from capture by template switching. General study findings and limits: Long-lived donors carried more naive CD4+ cells and greater diversity than aged donors. A roughly linear fall in TCR beta diversity per million T cells was seen with increasing age.

The germline CDR1 and CDR2 sequences are SQVTM and ANQGSEA. This CDR3 comprises 15 residues. The J segment lost 7 bases and the V segment lost 6 bases, leaving 9 bases of the junction unmatched. A J-beta primer mix and a sample-barcoded 5' primer were used in a second PCR of about 6 to 12 cycles. In TCRdb, the 5' RACE reads were re-called with MiXCR into one record per CDR3 protein. This table has over 1,200,000 distinct CDR3 sequences, 59% appearing once. It was around 10 milliliters of peripheral blood that were drawn from each donor. This clonotype came up many times. What it binds is unknown. The sequenced sample was blood. V usage is TRBV29-1 and J usage is TRBJ2-1; 13 positions match TRBD2. The origin of this receptor is a young man in good health. CDR3 nucleotide sequence: TGCAGCGTAGCCGGGACTAGCGGGAATATAAATGAGCAGTTCTTC. This translates into CSVAGTSGNINEQFF.